Listed below are T cell receptor beta chains from one sample, sequenced in a study of blood T cells in healthy people across ages. TCRdb re-called the 5' RACE reads with MiXCR, one entry per CDR3 protein. The sample carries nearly 800,000 distinct CDR3 sequences, roughly 50% recorded once. Sequencing input: blood. Receptors were obtained from a man in his forties or fifties in good health. The CDR3 runs from the conserved cysteine through the conserved F or W. D genes are given only for firm matches. Clone size is not always given. Where it is, it says once, few, many or a class for expanded clones.

j_call	d_call	v_call	clone_size	cdr3_nt	cdr3_aa
TRBJ1-2	-	TRBV7-8	few	TGTGCCAGCAGCTTAGTGGGCGGATCTAACTATGGCTACACCTTC	CASSLVGGSNYGYTF
TRBJ2-5	-	TRBV6-1	-	TGTGCCAGCAGTGGACTAGGAGCCCATGAGACCCAGTACTTC	CASSGLGAHETQYF
TRBJ2-7	-	TRBV10-3	-	TGTGCCACCTTCTCAGCAGGGGCGGCCTACGAGCAGTACTTC	CATFSAGAAYEQYF
TRBJ2-7	-	TRBV28	-	TGTGCCAGCAGGGGAAACGGTCCGGGGGACTACGAGCAGTACTTC	CASRGNGPGDYEQYF
TRBJ2-3	TRBD2	TRBV4-2	-	TGTGCCAGCAGCCAAGACCCAGCGGGGTATCGAGATACGCAGTATTTT	CASSQDPAGYRDTQYF
TRBJ1-4	-	TRBV7-9	-	TGTGCCAGCAGCCCCTCCCTGAGTGAAAAACTGTTTTTT	CASSPSLSEKLFF
TRBJ2-1	-	TRBV6-5	few	TGTGCCAGCAGAGGTGACTCCTTTGAGCAGTTCTTC	CASRGDSFEQFF
TRBJ2-3	TRBD1	TRBV5-1	once	TGCGCCAGCAGCTTGGGCCACGGGACAGAAACAGATACGCAGTATTTT	CASSLGHGTETDTQYF
TRBJ2-3	TRBD2	TRBV5-1	-	TGCGCCAGCAGCTCTATCACTAGCGGGAGGGCCACAGATACGCAGTATTTT	CASSSITSGRATDTQYF
TRBJ2-5	TRBD1	TRBV4-3	few	TGCGCCAGCAGCCAGGGAACCGGGACAGAAGAGACCCAGTACTTC	CASSQGTGTEETQYF
TRBJ2-2	TRBD1	TRBV7-3	-	TGTGCCAGCAGCCCCCCCCCGGGACAGGGGGGTTGGACCGGGGAGCTGTTTTTT	CASSPPPGQGGWTGELFF
TRBJ2-1	-	TRBV10-3	-	TGTGCCATCAGTGATAGACAGAAAAGCAATGAGCAGTTCTTC	CAISDRQKSNEQFF
TRBJ2-1	-	TRBV5-6	-	TGTGCCAGCAGCCAGTTTGTAATTAGTTCCTCGCATCAGTCCTACAATGAGCAGTTCTTC	CASSQFVISSSHQSYNEQFF
TRBJ1-2	-	TRBV20-1	few	TGCAGTGCTAGAGATCTAGAACAGCCTCTTAACTATGGCTACACCTTC	CSARDLEQPLNYGYTF
TRBJ2-7	-	TRBV12-3/TRBV12-4	few	TGTGCCAGCAGTTTAGGGTGGGATGGATACGAGCAGTACTTC	CASSLGWDGYEQYF
TRBJ2-7	TRBD1	TRBV4-1	-	TGCGCCAGCAGCCAAGAGCCGACAGGGGGGCATTACGAGCAGTACTTC	CASSQEPTGGHYEQYF
TRBJ2-5	TRBD1	TRBV19	-	TGTGCCAGTAGCCCTATGACAGGGTTCGAGACCCAGTACTTC	CASSPMTGFETQYF
TRBJ2-5	-	TRBV2	-	TGTGCCAGCAGTCAGCGGACAGATGGGGAGACCCAGTACTTC	CASSQRTDGETQYF
TRBJ2-5	TRBD2	TRBV7-2	few	TGTGCCAGCAGCTGGCTCCGACTAGCGGGGGGGCTGCGGTACCAAGAGACCCAGTACTTC	CASSWLRLAGGLRYQETQYF
TRBJ2-5	-	TRBV20-1	few	TGCAGTGCTAGGATTCCAGAGACCCAGTACTTC	CSARIPETQYF
TRBJ2-4	-	TRBV27	-	TGTGCCAGCAGTTTAATGGCCAAAAACATTCAGTACTTC	CASSLMAKNIQYF
TRBJ2-5	TRBD2	TRBV4-1	-	TGCGCCAGCAGCCACCGGGACTACAATGAGCAGTACTTC	CASSHRDYNEQYF
TRBJ2-7	TRBD2	TRBV4-2	few	TGTGCCAGCAGCCTTGGACTAGCGGGAGATTTCACCTACGAGCAGTACTTC	CASSLGLAGDFTYEQYF
TRBJ1-2	-	TRBV12-3/TRBV12-4	-	TGTGCCAGCAGTATCCGAGATACAGGGTCGCGCTGCACCTTC	CASSIRDTGSRCTF
TRBJ2-5	-	TRBV20-1	-	TGCAGTGCTGCTGCAGGCGTGACTATACAAGAGACCCAGTACTTC	CSAAAGVTIQETQYF
TRBJ2-7	TRBD1	TRBV10-3	-	TGTGCCATCAGTGATCCCGGGCAGGGGGTAGGCGAGCAGTACTTC	CAISDPGQGVGEQYF
TRBJ2-2	-	TRBV29-1	once	TGCAGCGTTGGTACAGGGATCGGGGAGCTGTTTTTT	CSVGTGIGELFF
TRBJ2-5	-	TRBV29-1	few	TGCAGCGTTGGGGGGCAGGGGGGCCTGACGGTCCAAGAGACCCAGTACTTC	CSVGGQGGLTVQETQYF
TRBJ2-1	TRBD2	TRBV6-6	-	TGTGCCAGCAGTTACGGCGGGAGGGTGAGGGACTACAATGAGCAGTTCTTC	CASSYGGRVRDYNEQFF
TRBJ2-7	TRBD2	TRBV7-8	-	TGTGCCAGCAGGCCGACTAGCGGCGTTTCCTACGAGCAGTACTTC	CASRPTSGVSYEQYF
TRBJ1-1	-	TRBV25-1	-	TGTGCCAGCAGTGAATCGGGGGAAACTGAAGCTTTCTTT	CASSESGETEAFF
TRBJ2-5	-	TRBV6-2/TRBV6-3	-	TGTGCCAGCACCAGCCACCGGGAGACCCAGTACTTC	CASTSHRETQYF
TRBJ2-1	-	TRBV4-3	-	TGCGCCAGCAGCCAAGCTTGGGGATGGGACAATGAGCAGTTCTTC	CASSQAWGWDNEQFF
TRBJ2-5	TRBD2	TRBV7-2	-	TGTGCCAGCAGCTGGACTAGCGGGATTAGAGAGACCCAGTACTTC	CASSWTSGIRETQYF
TRBJ1-2	TRBD1	TRBV5-1	-	TGCGCCAGCAGCTTGGTGGGACAGGGGGACTATGGCTACACCTTC	CASSLVGQGDYGYTF
TRBJ2-2	TRBD2	TRBV7-8	-	TGTGCCAGCAGCTTAGGGCCCGGGGGGGCCCACACCGGGGAGCTGTTTTTT	CASSLGPGGAHTGELFF
TRBJ2-1	-	TRBV12-3/TRBV12-4	-	TGTGCCAGCAGTTTATACTTTGATGAGCAGTTCTTC	CASSLYFDEQFF
TRBJ1-1	TRBD1	TRBV5-1	few	TGCGCCAGCAGCTCGTCCGGGACAGGGGGCCTAGTCGGCGGTGTTTTCTTT	CASSSSGTGGLVGGVFF